What follows is one T cell receptor (beta chain) and its context. Primers for the PCR totalled 60 Vbeta and 13 Jbeta. Only in-frame clones appear in the TCRdb table, and some are missing; sequencing was by immunoSEQ multiplex PCR. The table has over 65,000 clones, 65% to 80% seen once. This CDR3 is built from 13 residues. Germline CDR1 WNHNN, CDR2 SYGVQD (reference sequence). Trimming removed 6 bases at V and 1 base at J, with 9 bases between. The data are from a study of cytomegalovirus exposure and HLA in healthy donors. This clonotype was sampled from a human donor in good health. Sequencing was performed on PBMCs. The chain employs TRBV10-1 and TRBJ1-1; possible D gene TRBD1, 5 bases. The CDR3 reads CASRTAKNTEAFF. In DNA form, the CDR3 reads TGCGCCAGCAGGACAGCTAAGAACACTGAAGCTTTCTTT.